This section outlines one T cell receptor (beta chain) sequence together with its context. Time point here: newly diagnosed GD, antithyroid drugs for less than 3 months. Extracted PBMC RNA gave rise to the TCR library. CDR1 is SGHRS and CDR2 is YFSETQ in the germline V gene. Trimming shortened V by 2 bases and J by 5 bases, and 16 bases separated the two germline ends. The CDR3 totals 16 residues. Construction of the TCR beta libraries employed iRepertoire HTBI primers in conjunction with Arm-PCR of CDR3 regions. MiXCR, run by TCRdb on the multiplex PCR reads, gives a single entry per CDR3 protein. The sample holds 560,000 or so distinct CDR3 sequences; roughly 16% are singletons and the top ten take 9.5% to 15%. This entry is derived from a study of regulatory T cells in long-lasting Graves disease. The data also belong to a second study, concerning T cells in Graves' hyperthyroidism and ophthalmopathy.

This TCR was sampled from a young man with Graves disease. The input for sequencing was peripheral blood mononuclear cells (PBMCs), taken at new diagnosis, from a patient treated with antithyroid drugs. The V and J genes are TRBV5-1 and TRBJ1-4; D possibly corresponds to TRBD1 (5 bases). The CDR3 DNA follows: TGCGCCAGCAGCTTACAAGAAAGGGGAGCCAATGAAAAACTGTTTTTT. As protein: CASSLQERGANEKLFF.